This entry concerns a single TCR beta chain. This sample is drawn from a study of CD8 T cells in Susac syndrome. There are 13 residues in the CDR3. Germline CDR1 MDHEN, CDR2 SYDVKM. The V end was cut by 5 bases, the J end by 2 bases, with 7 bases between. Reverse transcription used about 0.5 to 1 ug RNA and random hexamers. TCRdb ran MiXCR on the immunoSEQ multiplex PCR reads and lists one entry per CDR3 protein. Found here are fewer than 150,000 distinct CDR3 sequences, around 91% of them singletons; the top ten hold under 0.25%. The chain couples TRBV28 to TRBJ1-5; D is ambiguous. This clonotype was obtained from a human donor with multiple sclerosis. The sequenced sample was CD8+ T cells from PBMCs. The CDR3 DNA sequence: TGTGCCAGCAGTCGGACGGGCAATCAGCCCCAGCATTTT. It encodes CASSRTGNQPQHF. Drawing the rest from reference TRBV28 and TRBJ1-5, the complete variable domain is DVKVTQSSRYLVKRTGEKVFLECVQDMDHENMFWYRQDPGLGLRLIYFSYDVKMKEKGDIPEGYSVSREKKERFSLILESASTNQTSMYLCASSRTGNQPQHFGDGTRLSIL.